A single sample gave rise to the 12 T cell receptor beta chains below, sequenced in a study of T cell responses to AZD1222 COVID-19 vaccine. Sequenced by immunoSEQ multiplex PCR; TCRdb stores in-frame clones only, minus some. The sample shows about 160,000 clones, approximately 90% of them seen only once. Specimen: peripheral blood, collected on day 0 of AZD1222 vaccination. All receptors come from an adult in good health.

The V gene is TRBV11-2, the J gene TRBJ2-3; D may be TRBD1 (6 bases). V lost 4 bases and J 10 bases, leaving 18 bases between the germline ends. Germline CDR1 SGHAT, CDR2 FQNNGV. This CDR3 comprises 14 residues. DNA of the CDR3: TGTGCCAGCAGCTCCAAGGGTCCTGGACAGTCGCAGTATTTT. Residues: CASSSKGPGQSQYF.

The rearrangement joins TRBV25-1 to TRBJ1-5; 10 bases line up with TRBD1. Germline-derived CDR1 and CDR2 are MGHDK and SYGVNS. The ends lost 2 bases at V and 7 bases at J; junction bases unmatched: 5. CDR3 length: 15 residues. The chain's CDR3 is CASSESWTGGQPQHF. CDR3 bases: TGTGCCAGCAGTGAAAGCTGGACAGGGGGACAGCCCCAGCATTTT.

The chain joins TRBV5-1 to TRBJ2-3, with 11 positions matching TRBD1. This CDR3 comprises 15 residues. Germline CDR1 SGHRS, CDR2 YFSETQ. With V trimmed by 2 bases and J by 6 bases, 5 bases remained unmatched. In DNA, the CDR3 is TGCGCCAGCAGCTTCCGGGACAGGGGGACCGATACGCAGTATTTT. Protein product: CASSFRDRGTDTQYF.

The CDR3 is CASSPTSGSYNEQFF. CDR3 in DNA: TGTGCCAGCTCTCCGACTAGCGGCTCCTACAATGAGCAGTTCTTC. The chain has TRBV18 and TRBJ2-1, with 9 bases identical to TRBD2. Germline values: CDR1 KGHSH, CDR2 LQKENI. J gave up 0 bases and V 6 bases, and 3 bases lay outside the gene matches. The CDR3 spans 15 residues.

The J gene is TRBJ1-1, the V gene TRBV6-5, with D possibly matching TRBD1 (5 bases). V gave up 5 bases and J gave up 1 base, with 11 bases separating them. The CDR3 is 14 residues long. Germline-derived CDR1 and CDR2 are MNHEY and SVGAGI. CDR3 sequence: CASSPGTQNTEAFF. Written as DNA, the CDR3 is TGTGCCAGCAGTCCCGGGACTCAGAACACTGAAGCTTTCTTT.

Here the CDR3 reads CAARETLNTDTQYF. The CDR3 DNA reads TGTGCCGCCCGAGAGACGTTAAACACAGATACGCAGTATTTT. The genes are TRBV6-5 and TRBJ2-3, with D unresolved. The CDR3 sequence is 14 residues long. Trimming cost V 11 bases and J 2 bases, with 17 bases left between them. CDR1 is MNHEY and CDR2 is SVGAGI in the germline V gene.

The genes are TRBV9 and TRBJ1-3, with D uncertain. Germline V gene lookup returns CDR1 SGDLS and CDR2 YYNGEE. The CDR3 extends over 16 amino acids. Trimming removed 1 base from V and 0 bases from J, with 11 bases in between. CDR3 in DNA: TGTGCCAGCAGCGTATTTGCAGCCCACTCTGGAAACACCATATATTTT. Translated: CASSVFAAHSGNTIYF.

This clone was seen only a few times. This chain uses TRBV5-6 with TRBJ1-3; D unclear. CDR1 and CDR2 from the germline V gene are SGHDT and YYEEEE. This CDR3 is 13 amino acids long. V was cut by 3 bases and J by 0 bases, with 4 bases left in between. For the CDR3, the DNA is TGTGCCAGCAGCTCCCCCTCTGGAAACACCATATATTTT. This encodes CASSSPSGNTIYF.

The rearrangement joins TRBV11-2 to TRBJ2-1; 9 positions match TRBD1. The V gene's germline CDR1 is SGHAT and CDR2 FQNNGV. The CDR3 is 15 residues long. V shed 5 bases, J shed 6 bases, and the junction held 8 bases outside the gene matches. CDR3 amino acids: CASSPGGQGTNEQFF. The CDR3 bases are TGTGCCAGCAGCCCGGGGGGACAGGGTACCAATGAGCAGTTCTTC. Filled out from reference TRBV11-2 and TRBJ2-1, the complete variable domain reads EAGVAQSPRYKIIEKRQSVAFWCNPISGHATLYWYQQILGQGPKLLIQFQNNGVVDDSQLPKDRFSAERLKGVDSTLKIQPAKLEDSAVYLCASSPGGQGTNEQFFGPGTRLTVL.

The rearrangement links TRBV27 to TRBJ2-1; the match to TRBD2 covers 8 bases. CDR1 is MNHEY, CDR2 SMNVEV, per germline (reference sequence). The CDR3 length is 17 residues. V was clipped by 2 bases and J by 0 bases; unmatched bases: 6. The CDR3 DNA reads as TGTGCCAGCAGTTTAAATATAGGGACTAGCTCCTACAATGAGCAGTTCTTC. This sequence encodes CASSLNIGTSSYNEQFF.

The J gene is TRBJ1-1, the V gene TRBV29-1; D not resolved. Germline CDR1 SQVTM, CDR2 ANQGSEA. V was pared by 6 bases and J by 0 bases, with 11 bases between. The CDR3 totals 13 residues. CDR3 residues: CSVRARVNTEAFF. The CDR3 region has the DNA TGCAGCGTACGGGCCCGGGTGAACACTGAAGCTTTCTTT.

The V call is TRBV19, the J call TRBJ2-7; D uncertain. The CDR3 is 13 amino acids. Deletions cut 3 bases from V and 6 bases from J, with 12 bases between. Germline assignment: CDR1 LNHDA and CDR2 SQIVND (reference sequence). CDR3 bases: TGTGCCAGTAGTATGTCGACCCCAAGCGAGCAGTACTTC. This translates into CASSMSTPSEQYF.